This T cell receptor beta chain was sequenced for a study of T cell changes during pregnancy in multiple sclerosis. The length of the CDR3 is 16 residues. V shed 2 bases, J shed 7 bases, and the junction held 11 bases outside the gene matches. CDR1 is SGDLS and CDR2 is YYNGEE in the germline V gene. Sequenced by immunoSEQ multiplex PCR; TCRdb stores in-frame clones only, minus some. The sample shows about 59,000 clones, 93% of them seen only once. Sequencing was performed on CD8+ T cells from peripheral blood mononuclear cells, taken in the third trimester of pregnancy. The source of this sequence is a female donor with multiple sclerosis, enrolled in a pregnancy study. This chain connects TRBV9 to TRBJ2-1; 8 nucleotides align to TRBD2. The CDR3: CASSVPLTGGPNEQFF. The CDR3 DNA reads TGTGCCAGCAGCGTCCCCTTGACGGGAGGGCCGAATGAGCAGTTCTTC.